This is a list of T cell receptor beta chains from one sample in a study of human T cells and chemical hapten exposure. TCRdb used MiXCR to reprocess the RACE reads, holding one entry per CDR3 protein. The table records about 140,000 distinct CDR3 sequences, 10% to 15% of them present only once. The sequenced sample was whole blood, obtained in connection with sensitization to the hapten diphenylcyclopropenone (DPC). These receptors originate from a woman aged 45 to 65 with alopecia areata. Some clones in this sample may be carry-over from other donors' samples. CDR3s include the opening cysteine and the closing phenylalanine or tryptophan. D genes are given only for firm matches. A clone size is listed for some rows: how often the clone was seen (once, few, many), or a class if it is expanded.

TRBV12-3/TRBV12-4	TRBJ1-2	many	-	CASSLNGNYGYTF	TGTGCCAGCAGTTTAAACGGCAACTATGGCTACACCTTC
TRBV19	TRBJ2-5	many	TRBD1	CATGTAKETQYF	TGTGCCACTGGGACAGCCAAAGAGACCCAGTACTTC
TRBV6-1	TRBJ2-1	many	TRBD2	CANLAGEIYNEQFF	TGTGCCAACCTAGCGGGAGAGATCTACAATGAGCAGTTCTTC
TRBV5-4	TRBJ2-3	many	-	CASSLGGRASTDTQYF	TGTGCCAGCAGCTTGGGAGGCAGGGCGAGCACAGATACGCAGTATTTT
TRBV5-1	TRBJ1-4	-	-	CASSLSSGEKLFF	TGCGCCAGCAGCTTGTCCTCTGGTGAAAAACTGTTTTTT
TRBV12-3/TRBV12-4	TRBJ2-7	few	TRBD1	CASSGDRGSPYEQYF	TGTGCCAGCAGTGGAGACAGGGGATCCCCCTACGAGCAGTACTTC
TRBV19	TRBJ1-1	many	-	CASSPRQATEAFF	TGTGCCAGTAGTCCTAGACAGGCCACTGAAGCTTTCTTT
TRBV11-1	TRBJ2-7	many	-	CASSNPPAGHLYF	TGTGCCAGCAGCAACCCCCCTGCAGGACACCTCTACTTC
TRBV29-1	TRBJ2-4	many	-	CSVDKGNIQYF	TGCAGCGTTGATAAGGGAAACATTCAGTACTTC
TRBV3-1	TRBJ1-1	few	TRBD1	CASSPAGQGGEAFF	TGTGCCAGCAGCCCGGCCGGACAGGGCGGTGAAGCTTTCTTT
TRBV7-2	TRBJ1-5	few	-	CASSTYNQPQHF	TGTGCCAGCAGCACATACAATCAGCCCCAGCATTTT
TRBV6-5	TRBJ2-7	many	TRBD2	CASRRPGGDEQYF	TGTGCCAGCAGGAGGCCGGGGGGGGACGAGCAGTACTTC
TRBV9	TRBJ2-7	-	TRBD2	CASSQGTSGRFSSYEQYF	TGTGCCAGCAGCCAGGGGACTAGCGGGAGGTTCAGCTCCTACGAGCAGTACTTC
TRBV6-5	TRBJ2-2	many	TRBD1	CASSRPWGQGARTGELFF	TGTGCCAGCAGCCGACCTTGGGGACAGGGGGCCCGTACCGGGGAGCTGTTTTTT
TRBV23-1	TRBJ2-3	few	-	CASSQSGGGGGTDTQYF	TGCGCCAGCAGTCAATCGGGGGGAGGAGGAGGCACAGATACGCAGTATTTT
TRBV29-1	TRBJ1-6	-	-	CSVSAGNNSPLHF	TGCAGCGTTTCGGCAGGGAATAATTCACCCCTCCACTTT
TRBV5-1	TRBJ2-1	-	-	CASSFGGFTNEQFF	TGCGCCAGCAGCTTCGGCGGGTTTACAAATGAGCAGTTCTTC
TRBV4-3	TRBJ2-6	many	TRBD1	CASSQALGTGSGANVLTF	TGCGCCAGCAGCCAAGCTCTCGGGACAGGGTCTGGGGCCAACGTCCTGACTTTC
TRBV24-1	TRBJ2-3	few	-	CATSEAQGTDTQYF	TGTGCCACCAGTGAAGCCCAGGGTACAGATACGCAGTATTTT
TRBV2	TRBJ2-1	few	TRBD2	CASGGRSSGRNNEQFF	TGTGCCAGTGGGGGTAGGTCTAGCGGGAGGAACAATGAGCAGTTCTTC
TRBV20-1	TRBJ1-2	few	-	CSARAPSVGSYTF	TGCAGTGCTAGGGCCCCCAGTGTCGGTAGCTACACCTTC
TRBV6-6	TRBJ2-1	medium-sized	-	CASSYARPGAVLYNEQFF	TGTGCCAGCAGTTACGCAAGGCCCGGGGCCGTATTGTACAATGAGCAGTTCTTC
TRBV15	TRBJ2-2	-	-	CATSKGGNTGELFF	TGTGCCACCAGCAAGGGCGGGAACACCGGGGAGCTGTTTTTT
TRBV29-1	TRBJ2-1	many	-	CSVDIQANEQFF	TGCAGCGTTGACATACAAGCGAATGAGCAGTTCTTC
TRBV12-3/TRBV12-4	TRBJ1-2	-	-	CASTRDYGYTF	TGTGCCAGCACCAGAGACTATGGCTACACCTTC
TRBV12-3/TRBV12-4	TRBJ2-1	few	-	CASGRSEQFF	TGTGCCAGCGGTAGAAGTGAGCAGTTCTTC
TRBV5-1	TRBJ2-7	-	-	CANPGKPYF	TGCGCCAACCCGGGGAAGCCGTACTTC
TRBV7-6	TRBJ2-3	-	TRBD2	CASSLRVAGGLDTQYF	TGTGCCAGCAGCTTGAGGGTAGCGGGAGGATTAGATACGCAGTATTTT
TRBV29-1	TRBJ1-2	many	-	CSVEGDLGRRAF	TGCAGCGTTGAAGGAGACCTTGGACGACGGGCCTTC
TRBV7-9	TRBJ1-2	many	TRBD1	CASSLGLTGNVYGYTF	TGTGCCAGCAGCTTAGGATTGACAGGGAACGTCTATGGCTACACCTTC
TRBV7-7	TRBJ2-7	few	TRBD1	CASSDRVPYEQYF	TGTGCTAGCAGCGACAGGGTTCCCTACGAGCAGTACTTC
TRBV25-1	TRBJ2-5	-	TRBD1	CASSEWGTGRETQYF	TGTGCCAGCAGTGAATGGGGGACAGGCCGCGAGACCCAGTACTTC
TRBV5-4	TRBJ1-5	-	TRBD1	CASSSHGQVAQPQHF	TGTGCCAGCAGCTCCCATGGACAGGTGGCTCAGCCCCAGCATTTT
TRBV5-1	TRBJ2-3	few	-	CASSLGDLPDTQYF	TGCGCCAGCAGCTTGGGGGACCTGCCAGATACGCAGTATTTT
TRBV5-5	TRBJ1-2	few	-	CASSFPLGGNYGYTF	TGTGCCAGCAGCTTCCCCCTCGGGGGAAACTATGGCTACACCTTC
TRBV28	TRBJ2-1	few	-	CASTLTYNEQFF	TGTGCCAGCACCCTAACCTACAATGAGCAGTTCTTC
TRBV12-3/TRBV12-4	TRBJ1-5	-	-	CASSLGGGLLPQHF	TGTGCCAGCAGTTTGGGAGGGGGTCTGCTGCCCCAGCATTTT
TRBV27	TRBJ2-3	few	-	CASSPPLRGTSTDTQYF	TGTGCCAGCAGTCCACCCCTGAGGGGAACTAGCACAGATACGCAGTATTTT
TRBV4-3	TRBJ2-3	few	TRBD1	CASSQDPGQGPDTQYF	TGCGCCAGCAGCCAGGACCCGGGACAGGGACCAGATACGCAGTATTTT
TRBV20-1	TRBJ1-5	many	-	CSARNDGATNQPQHF	TGCAGTGCTAGAAACGACGGGGCCACCAATCAGCCCCAGCATTTT
TRBV2	TRBJ2-3	few	-	CASTQGDLRTDTQYF	TGTGCCAGCACCCAAGGAGACCTCCGCACAGATACGCAGTATTTT
TRBV25-1	TRBJ2-1	-	TRBD1	CASSQPGGQGHGEQFF	TGTGCCAGCAGCCAACCAGGGGGACAAGGTCATGGTGAGCAGTTCTTC
TRBV30	TRBJ1-2	-	-	CAWSPILTGARGYTF	TGTGCCTGGAGTCCGATACTGACAGGAGCGAGGGGCTACACCTTC
TRBV5-6	TRBJ2-1	many	TRBD1	CASSLARLDRGLDNEQFF	TGTGCCAGCAGCTTGGCACGACTTGACAGGGGCCTTGACAATGAGCAGTTCTTC
TRBV30	TRBJ2-7	few	-	CAWSVRAGEQYF	TGTGCCTGGAGTGTGAGGGCAGGAGAGCAGTACTTC
TRBV7-2	TRBJ2-7	many	-	CASSLAGRPYEQYF	TGTGCCAGCAGCTTAGCAGGCCGGCCGTACGAGCAGTACTTC
TRBV18	TRBJ2-1	-	TRBD2	CASSPSSGSYNEQFF	TGTGCCAGCTCACCTTCCAGCGGGAGCTACAATGAGCAGTTCTTC
TRBV2	TRBJ2-4	-	-	CASSEGGPKNIQYF	TGTGCCAGCAGTGAAGGGGGGCCCAAAAACATTCAGTACTTC
TRBV7-9	TRBJ1-5	few	-	CASAAEGGNQPQHF	TGTGCCAGCGCCGCCGAGGGGGGCAATCAGCCCCAGCATTTT
TRBV2	TRBJ2-1	-	TRBD2	CAATGTSSYNEQFF	TGTGCCGCAACCGGGACTAGCTCCTACAATGAGCAGTTCTTC
TRBV6-6	TRBJ2-5	many	TRBD1	CASSYYDQGAGETQYF	TGTGCCAGCAGTTACTACGATCAGGGGGCTGGGGAGACCCAGTACTTC
TRBV5-1	TRBJ1-1	few	TRBD1	CASSVDRGERGNTEAFF	TGCGCCAGCAGCGTGGACAGGGGAGAGAGGGGGAACACTGAAGCTTTCTTT
TRBV2	TRBJ1-2	-	-	CASTENNYGYTF	TGTGCCAGCACGGAGAATAACTATGGCTACACCTTC
TRBV19	TRBJ2-1	many	TRBD2	CASSQLAGGLSYNEQFF	TGTGCCAGTAGCCAACTAGCGGGAGGGCTCTCCTACAATGAGCAGTTCTTC